A selection of T cell receptor beta chains follows, all from one sample in a study of beta chain features in type 1 diabetes. The method was immunoSEQ multiplex PCR; TCRdb's version includes in-frame clones alone and lacks a portion of them. The sample consists of roughly 150,000 clones, 11% of them appearing once. Sequencing used central memory CD4+ T cells from blood. The receptors were gathered from a man younger than 35 in good health. CDR3s include the opening cysteine and the closing phenylalanine or tryptophan. The order of the fields is CDR3 length, J gene, D gene, clone size, V gene, CDR3 protein, CDR3 DNA. The D gene is left open where the match is weak. Size is stated for part of the rows, as once, few or many counts, or as a class when the clone is expanded.

CDR3 length: 16
J gene: TRBJ2-3
D gene: TRBD2
clone size: few
V gene: TRBV5-1
CDR3 protein: CASSYSGTSGSDTQYF
CDR3 DNA: TGCGCCAGCAGCTACTCCGGGACTAGCGGGTCAGATACGCAGTATTTT

CDR3 length: 14
J gene: TRBJ2-7
D gene: .
clone size: few
V gene: TRBV2
CDR3 protein: CASSYPPSSYEQYF
CDR3 DNA: TGTGCCAGCAGTTATCCACCTTCGTCCTACGAGCAGTACTTC

CDR3 length: 15
J gene: TRBJ2-7
D gene: TRBD1
clone size: .
V gene: TRBV7-2
CDR3 protein: CASSPPGRGHYEQYF
CDR3 DNA: TGTGCCAGCAGCCCCCCTGGCAGGGGGCATTACGAGCAGTACTTC

CDR3 length: 15
J gene: TRBJ2-7
D gene: .
clone size: .
V gene: TRBV15
CDR3 protein: CATSRDYDSSYEQYF
CDR3 DNA: TGTGCCACCAGCAGAGATTACGACAGCTCCTACGAGCAGTACTTC

CDR3 length: 14
J gene: TRBJ2-4
D gene: .
clone size: .
V gene: TRBV7-2
CDR3 protein: CASSWPSGKSIQYF
CDR3 DNA: TGTGCCAGCAGCTGGCCGTCTGGCAAGTCCATTCAGTACTTC

CDR3 length: 13
J gene: TRBJ1-2
D gene: .
clone size: .
V gene: TRBV4-3
CDR3 protein: CASSQQYGYGYTF
CDR3 DNA: TGCGCCAGCAGCCAGCAGTACGGCTATGGCTACACCTTC

CDR3 length: 14
J gene: TRBJ1-5
D gene: .
clone size: .
V gene: TRBV29-1
CDR3 protein: CSVAWGASNQPQHF
CDR3 DNA: TGCAGCGTTGCGTGGGGGGCAAGCAATCAGCCCCAGCATTTT

CDR3 length: 15
J gene: TRBJ2-3
D gene: .
clone size: .
V gene: TRBV10-3
CDR3 protein: CATTPGGPSTDTQYF
CDR3 DNA: TGTGCCACGACCCCGGGGGGCCCAAGCACAGATACGCAGTATTTT

CDR3 length: 15
J gene: TRBJ2-7
D gene: .
clone size: .
V gene: TRBV5-4
CDR3 protein: CASSTRRAHAGEQYF
CDR3 DNA: TGTGCCAGCAGCACCCGGAGAGCTCACGCGGGCGAGCAGTACTTC

CDR3 length: 15
J gene: TRBJ2-7
D gene: .
clone size: .
V gene: TRBV21-1
CDR3 protein: CASSVRPRSSYEQYF
CDR3 DNA: TGTGCCAGCAGCGTAAGACCGAGAAGCTCCTACGAGCAGTACTTC